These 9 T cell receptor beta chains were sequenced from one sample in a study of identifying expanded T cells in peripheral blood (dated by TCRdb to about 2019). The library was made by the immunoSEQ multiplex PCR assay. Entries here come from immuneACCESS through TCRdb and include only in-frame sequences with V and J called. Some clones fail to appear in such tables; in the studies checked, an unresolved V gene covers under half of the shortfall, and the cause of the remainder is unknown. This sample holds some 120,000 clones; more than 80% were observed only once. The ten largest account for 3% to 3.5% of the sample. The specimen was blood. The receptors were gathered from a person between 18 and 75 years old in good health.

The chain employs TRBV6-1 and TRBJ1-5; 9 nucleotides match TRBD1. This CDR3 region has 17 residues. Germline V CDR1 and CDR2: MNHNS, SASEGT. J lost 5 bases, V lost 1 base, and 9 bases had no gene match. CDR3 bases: TGTGCCAGCAGTGAAGAAGGGGGACAGGGTTGGCATCAGCCCCAGCATTTT. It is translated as CASSEEGGQGWHQPQHF.

CDR3 DNA: TGTGCCTGGAGTGTAACCCTGGGGGATTCACCCCTCCACTTT. This translates into CAWSVTLGDSPLHF. The V gene is TRBV30, the J gene TRBJ1-6, with D possibly TRBD1 on 5 matching bases. CDR3 length: 14 residues. V shed 0 bases and J shed 8 bases, with 11 bases lying between them. Germline lookup yields CDR1 GTSNPN and CDR2 SVGIG (reference sequence).

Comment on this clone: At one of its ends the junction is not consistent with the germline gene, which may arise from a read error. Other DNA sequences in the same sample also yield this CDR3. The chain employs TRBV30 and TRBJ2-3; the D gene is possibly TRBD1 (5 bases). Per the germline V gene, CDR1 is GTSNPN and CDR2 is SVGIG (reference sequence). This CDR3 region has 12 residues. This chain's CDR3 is CAWSAETDTQYF. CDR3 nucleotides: TGTGCCTGGAGTGCGGAGACAGATACACAGTATTTT.

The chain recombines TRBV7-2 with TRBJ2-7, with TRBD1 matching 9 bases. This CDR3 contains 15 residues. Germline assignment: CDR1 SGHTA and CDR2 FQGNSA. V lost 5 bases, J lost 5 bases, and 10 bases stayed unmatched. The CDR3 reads CASSRHLQGANEQYF. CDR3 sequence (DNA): TGTGCCAGCAGCAGACACCTACAGGGGGCGAACGAGCAGTACTTC.

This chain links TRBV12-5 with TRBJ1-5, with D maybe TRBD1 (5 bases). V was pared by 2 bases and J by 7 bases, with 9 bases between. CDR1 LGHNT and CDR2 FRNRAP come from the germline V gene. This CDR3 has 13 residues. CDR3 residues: CASGLSRGQPQHF. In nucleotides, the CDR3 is TGTGCTAGTGGTTTGAGCCGGGGGCAGCCCCAGCATTTT.

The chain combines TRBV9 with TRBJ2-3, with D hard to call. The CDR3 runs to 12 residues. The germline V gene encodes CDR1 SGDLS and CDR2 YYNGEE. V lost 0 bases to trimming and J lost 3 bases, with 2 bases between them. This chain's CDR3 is CASSVETDTQYF. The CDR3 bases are TGTGCCAGCAGCGTAGAGACAGATACGCAGTATTTT.

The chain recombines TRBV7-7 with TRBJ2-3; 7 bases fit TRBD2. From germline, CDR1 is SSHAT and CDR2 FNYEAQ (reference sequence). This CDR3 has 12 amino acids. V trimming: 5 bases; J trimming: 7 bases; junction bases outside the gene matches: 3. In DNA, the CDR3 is TGTGCCAGCAGCCCGGGGGGTTATACGCAGTATTTT. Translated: CASSPGGYTQYF.

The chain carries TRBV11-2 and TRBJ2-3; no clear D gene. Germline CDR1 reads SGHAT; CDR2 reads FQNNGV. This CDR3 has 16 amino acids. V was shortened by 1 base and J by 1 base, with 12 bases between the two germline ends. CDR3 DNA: TGTGCCAGCAGCTTAGCTCCAGTCCCAGGCACAGATACGCAGTATTTT. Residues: CASSLAPVPGTDTQYF.

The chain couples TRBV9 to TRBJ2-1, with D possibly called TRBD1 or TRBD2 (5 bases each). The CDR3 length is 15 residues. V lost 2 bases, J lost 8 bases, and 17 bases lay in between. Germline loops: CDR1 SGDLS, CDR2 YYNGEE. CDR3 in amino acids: CASSVGTDPLDEQFF. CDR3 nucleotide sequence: TGTGCCAGCAGCGTCGGGACGGACCCTTTGGATGAGCAGTTCTTC.